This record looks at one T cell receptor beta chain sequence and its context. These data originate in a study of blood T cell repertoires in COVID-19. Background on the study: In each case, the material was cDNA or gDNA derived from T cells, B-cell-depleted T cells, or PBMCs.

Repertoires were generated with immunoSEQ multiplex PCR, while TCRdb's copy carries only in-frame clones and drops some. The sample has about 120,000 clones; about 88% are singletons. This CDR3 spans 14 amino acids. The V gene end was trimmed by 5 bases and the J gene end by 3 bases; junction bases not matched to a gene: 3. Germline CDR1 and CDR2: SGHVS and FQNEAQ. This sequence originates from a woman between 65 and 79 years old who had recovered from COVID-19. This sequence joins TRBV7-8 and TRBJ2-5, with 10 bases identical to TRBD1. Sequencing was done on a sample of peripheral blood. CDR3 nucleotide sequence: TGTGCCAGCAGCCCCGGGACAGGGGAAGAGACCCAGTACTTC. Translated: CASSPGTGEETQYF.